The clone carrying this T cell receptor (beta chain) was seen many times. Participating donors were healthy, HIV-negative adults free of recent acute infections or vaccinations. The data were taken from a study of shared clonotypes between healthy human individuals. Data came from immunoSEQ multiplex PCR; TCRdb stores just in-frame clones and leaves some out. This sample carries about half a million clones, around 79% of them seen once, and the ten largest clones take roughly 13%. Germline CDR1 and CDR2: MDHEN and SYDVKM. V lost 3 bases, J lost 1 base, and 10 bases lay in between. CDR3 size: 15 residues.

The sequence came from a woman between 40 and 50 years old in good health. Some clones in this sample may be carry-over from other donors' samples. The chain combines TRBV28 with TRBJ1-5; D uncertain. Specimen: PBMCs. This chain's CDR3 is CASSLGRRSNQPQHF. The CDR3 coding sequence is TGTGCCAGCAGTTTGGGCCGCAGGAGCAATCAGCCCCAGCATTTT.